Each of the 15 T cell receptor beta chains below was sequenced from the same sample in a study of response to subunit inactivated influenza vaccine. TCRdb fed the RT-PCR reads into MiXCR, producing one record per CDR3 protein. Here the sample spans 200,000 to 300,000 distinct CDR3 sequences, approximately 12% being singletons. Source: non-naive T cells sorted from PBMCs, taken around 14 days before vaccination. Receptor source: a man in his fifties or sixties who received an inactivated influenza vaccine.

This clonotype was counted only a few times. J is TRBJ1-4 and V is TRBV6-2 or TRBV6-3; tentatively, D is TRBD1 (5 bases). Trimming stripped 4 bases from V and 3 bases from J, with 12 bases between. Germline V lookup: CDR1 MNHEY, CDR2 SVGEGT. This CDR3 comprises 15 residues. The CDR3 sequence is CASSSGYAANEKLFF. CDR3 sequence (DNA): TGTGCCAGCAGTTCAGGGTACGCGGCTAATGAAAAACTGTTTTTT.

Ten or more counts support this clonotype. V gene TRBV2 combines with J gene TRBJ2-1; 10 bases agree with TRBD2. Germline CDR1 SNHLY, CDR2 FYNNEI. The J segment lost 6 bases and the V segment lost 4 bases, leaving 6 bases of the junction unmatched. This CDR3 has 15 amino acids. The CDR3 DNA reads as TGTGCCAGCAGTGGTTCTAGCGGGAGTTTCAATGAGCAGTTCTTC. Its protein is CASSGSSGSFNEQFF.

This clonotype came up a few times. The V gene is TRBV27, the J gene TRBJ2-2, with 9 bases fitting TRBD1. The CDR3 is 14 amino acids. Germline V gene lookup returns CDR1 MNHEY and CDR2 SMNVEV (reference sequence). With 6 bases clipped from V and 6 bases from J, the junction kept 5 bases outside the gene matches. The CDR3 coding sequence is TGTGCCAGCAGACAGGGGGCCGGCGCCGGGGAGCTGTTTTTT. Translated, it gives CASRQGAGAGELFF.

This clonotype was seen only a few times. J is TRBJ1-4 and V is TRBV20-1; no clear D gene. Germline-derived CDR1 and CDR2 are DFQATT and SNEGSKA (reference sequence). This CDR3 contains 14 residues. Trimming took off 0 bases at V and 5 bases at J, with 10 bases between the two ends. Here the CDR3 DNA reads TGCAGTGCTAGAGATCGGGGTACGAATGAAAAACTGTTTTTT. It translates to CSARDRGTNEKLFF.

At least ten counts were recorded for this clonotype. The chain couples TRBV29-1 to TRBJ2-3, with TRBD1 matching over 8 bases. This CDR3 spans 14 amino acids. From germline, CDR1 is SQVTM and CDR2 ANQGSEA. J gave up 7 bases and V 5 bases, and 11 bases lay outside the gene matches. The CDR3 DNA reads as TGCAGCGTTCACCCGGGACAGGCGGGAAATACGCAGTATTTT. This gives the protein CSVHPGQAGNTQYF.

This clonotype was observed a handful of times. V usage is TRBV4-3 and J usage is TRBJ2-1; weak D call: TRBD1 (5 bases). V was cut by 4 bases and J by 8 bases, with 12 bases left in between. The length of the CDR3 is 13 residues. Germline CDR1 is LGHNA and CDR2 is YSLEER. CDR3 region: CASSLVGVDEQFF. CDR3 nucleotides: TGCGCCAGCAGCCTAGTAGGGGTCGATGAGCAGTTCTTC.

The table lists this clonotype with a few counts. DNA of the CDR3: TGTGCCAGCAGCTCCGGGGGGGCAGGTTCCTACGAGCAGTACTTC. This gives the protein CASSSGGAGSYEQYF. The gene calls are TRBV28 and TRBJ2-7; 8 bases line up with TRBD2. Per the germline V gene, CDR1 is MDHEN and CDR2 is SYDVKM. This CDR3 region has 15 residues. Trimming cost V 6 bases and J 1 base; bases outside gene matches: 8.

The table lists this clonotype with a few counts. The chain has TRBV12-3 or TRBV12-4 and TRBJ1-1; the D gene is possibly TRBD1 (5 bases). The CDR3 loop spans 14 amino acids. V lost 3 bases and J 5 bases, leaving 13 bases between the germline ends. The DNA of the CDR3 is TGTGCCAGCAGTTTTTCCAGGGACGGAACTGAAGCTTTCTTT. It specifies CASSFSRDGTEAFF.

This clonotype was picked up a small number of times. V is TRBV6-5 and J is TRBJ2-1; D may correspond to TRBD1 or TRBD2 (6 bases each). There are 14 residues in the CDR3. The germline V and J ends were trimmed by 0 bases and 11 bases, with 14 bases remaining between them. Germline lookup yields CDR1 MNHEY and CDR2 SVGAGI. The CDR3 sequence is CASSYSIGGGKQFF. As DNA, the CDR3 is TGTGCCAGCAGTTACTCGATAGGGGGAGGAAAGCAGTTCTTC.

This clonotype was counted ten times or more. The V and J genes are TRBV4-3 and TRBJ1-4; TRBD1 matches at 7 bases. This CDR3 region has 17 residues. The V gene end was trimmed by 0 bases and the J gene end by 7 bases; junction bases not matched to a gene: 11. Germline CDR1 reads LGHNA; CDR2 reads YSLEER. CDR3 loop: CASSQDLRQGRSEKLFF. The CDR3 DNA is TGCGCCAGCAGCCAAGATCTCCGACAGGGTAGGAGTGAAAAACTGTTTTTT.

The chain joins TRBV7-8 to TRBJ2-1; TRBD1 might be the D (5 bases). V lost 0 bases and J 8 bases, leaving 14 bases between the germline ends. This CDR3 comprises 15 residues. The germline V gene has CDR1 SGHVS and CDR2 FQNEAQ. The CDR3 DNA follows: TGTGCCAGCAGCTTAGCAGGGGTGGTCTTCCATGAGCAGTTCTTC. As protein: CASSLAGVVFHEQFF.

The table lists this clonotype with a few counts. The genes are TRBV27 and TRBJ1-6, with D unclear. CDR1 is MNHEY, CDR2 SMNVEV, per germline (reference sequence). This CDR3 spans 10 amino acids. V lost 8 bases and J lost 10, with 6 bases in between. The CDR3 region has the DNA TGTGCCAGCGGGCGGTCACCCCTCCACTTT. This codes for CASGRSPLHF.

V and J are TRBV24-1 and TRBJ2-1; no firm D call. Germline lookup yields CDR1 KGHDR and CDR2 SFDVKD. The CDR3 loop spans 14 amino acids. The V end lost 2 bases, the J end lost 5 bases, and 9 bases lay between the germline ends. CDR3 sequence: CATSDWRTHNEQFF. The CDR3 region has the DNA TGTGCCACCAGTGATTGGCGGACCCACAATGAGCAGTTCTTC.

J is TRBJ2-5 and V is TRBV5-1, with D perhaps TRBD1 (6 bases). The germline V and J ends were trimmed by 7 bases and 4 bases, with 14 bases remaining between them. This CDR3 has 13 amino acids. Germline CDR1 is SGHRS and CDR2 is YFSETQ. The CDR3 nucleotides are TGCGCCAGCGGGGCAGGGGCCAGAGAGACCCAGTACTTC. It codes for CASGAGARETQYF.

Of note for this clonotype: A much more abundant neighbour one base away suggests this may be a read error. V gene TRBV3-1 combines with J gene TRBJ2-1; D gene ambiguous. Looked up from germline, CDR1 is LGHDT and CDR2 is YNNKEL (reference sequence). CDR3 length: 11 residues. CDR3 sequence reads: CASCQFHEQFF. CDR3 coding DNA: TGTGCCAGCTGCCAATTCCATGAGCAGTTCTTC.